One sample yielded the 17 T cell receptor beta chains listed below, sequenced in a study of blood T cell repertoires in COVID-19. Sequenced by immunoSEQ multiplex PCR; TCRdb stores in-frame clones only, minus some. The table shows about 36,000 clones, with 90% occurring only once. Source material: peripheral blood. These receptors were taken from a man between 60 and 75 years old with active or convalescent COVID-19.

This clone was seen a handful of times. The chain has TRBV5-4 and TRBJ2-7, with 9 nucleotides matching TRBD1. Germline CDR1 SGHNT, CDR2 YYREEE (reference sequence). After removal of 2 bases from V and 6 bases from J, the junction contained 6 bases not matched to a gene. CDR3 length: 14 residues. In DNA, the CDR3 is TGTGCCAGCAGCTTTGGACAGGGGCAGCTCGAGCAGTACTTC. This translates into CASSFGQGQLEQYF.

The chain is built from TRBV28 and TRBJ2-5; D might be TRBD1 (5 bases). V was shortened by 2 bases and J by 5 bases, with 9 bases between the two germline ends. Germline V gene sequence: CDR1 MDHEN, CDR2 SYDVKM. This CDR3 has 13 residues. This CDR3 is CASSLGAGETQYF. The CDR3 DNA sequence: TGTGCCAGCAGTTTAGGGGCAGGGGAGACCCAGTACTTC. The whole variable domain, filled in from reference TRBV28 and TRBJ2-5, reads DVKVTQSSRYLVKRTGEKVFLECVQDMDHENMFWYRQDPGLGLRLIYFSYDVKMKEKGDIPEGYSVSREKKERFSLILESASTNQTSMYLCASSLGAGETQYFGPGTRLLVL.

The CDR3 region has the DNA TGTGCCAGCAGCTTCCGGGGGAGCGGGCACGAGCAGTACTTC. Residues: CASSFRGSGHEQYF. This sequence joins TRBV5-4 and TRBJ2-7; TRBD2 is a possible D gene (6 bases). The CDR3 loop spans 14 amino acids. Between the trimmed V and J ends, which lost 2 bases and 5 bases, there was a span of 14 bases. The germline gives CDR1 SGHNT, CDR2 YYREEE (reference sequence). The whole variable domain, filled in from reference TRBV5-4 and TRBJ2-7, reads ETGVTQSPTHLIKTRGQQVTLRCSSQSGHNTVSWYQQALGQGPQFIFQYYREEENGRGNFPPRFSGLQFPNYSSELNVNALELDDSALYLCASSFRGSGHEQYFGPGTRLTVT.

This clone has a handful of counts. V usage is TRBV5-1 and J usage is TRBJ2-3, with TRBD2 matching 7 bases. This CDR3 spans 15 amino acids. Per germline, CDR1 SGHRS and CDR2 YFSETQ. Unmatched junction bases numbered 10, after V lost 9 bases and J lost 0 bases. CDR3 amino acids: CATGRDGRSTDTQYF. As DNA, the CDR3 is TGCGCCACGGGGAGGGATGGAAGGAGCACAGATACGCAGTATTTT.

The chain employs TRBV18 and TRBJ2-5; tentative D call: TRBD2 (5 bases). Trimming cost V 2 bases and J 4 bases, with 14 bases left between them. In germline, CDR1 is KGHSH, CDR2 LQKENI. The CDR3 runs 15 residues. The CDR3 region has the DNA TGTGCCAGCTCACCAGCGGAGGCTGAGGGAGAGACCCAGTACTTC. Translating gives CASSPAEAEGETQYF.

The rearrangement joins TRBV29-1 to TRBJ2-1; D is perhaps TRBD2 (5 bases). Trimming removed 3 bases at V and 2 bases at J, with 11 bases between. This CDR3 contains 14 residues. CDR1 SQVTM and CDR2 ANQGSEA come from the germline V gene. The CDR3 DNA is TGCAGCGTTGAGGGCGGGCCAACCTACAATGAGCAGTTCTTC. This translates into CSVEGGPTYNEQFF.

The chain links TRBV11-2 to TRBJ2-7; 10 nucleotides match TRBD2. After removal of 4 bases from V and 1 base from J, the junction contained 1 base not matched to a gene. CDR1 and CDR2 from the germline V gene are SGHAT and FQNNGV. The CDR3 has 14 residues. Written as DNA, the CDR3 is TGTGCCAGCAGCTCACTAGCGGGATCCTACGAGCAGTACTTC. Translated: CASSSLAGSYEQYF.

V is TRBV6-5 and J is TRBJ1-1; no firm D call. Germline CDR1 is MNHEY and CDR2 is SVGAGI. The CDR3 has 14 residues. V was shortened by 5 bases and J by 0 bases, with 10 bases between the two germline ends. CDR3 DNA: TGTGCCAGCAGTCCGACACCGATGAACACTGAAGCTTTCTTT. Its protein product is CASSPTPMNTEAFF.

This clone was found a few times. The chain is built from TRBV4-3 and TRBJ2-2; possibly TRBD1 for D (6 bases). Trimming took 3 bases from V and 4 from J, leaving 15 bases between them. The germline gives CDR1 LGHNA, CDR2 YSLEER. The CDR3 spans 16 residues. CDR3 coding DNA: TGCGCCAGCAGCCAGGATACAGACAGGTCCACCGGGGAGCTGTTTTTT. This gives the protein CASSQDTDRSTGELFF.

The chain links TRBV5-1 to TRBJ2-1; 8 bases line up with TRBD2. V trimming: 1 base; J trimming: 4 bases; junction bases outside the gene matches: 4. Germline loops: CDR1 SGHRS, CDR2 YFSETQ. This CDR3 is 15 amino acids long. The DNA for the CDR3 is TGCGCCAGCAGCTTGTTAGCGGGATGGTACAATGAGCAGTTCTTC. Translating it yields CASSLLAGWYNEQFF.

With respect to this clone: A junction end diverges from the germline sequence, so it may reflect a read error. The rearrangement uses TRBV7-7 and TRBJ2-6, with a weak D call TRBD2 (6 bases). The CDR3 is made up of 19 amino acids. Germline V gene sequence: CDR1 SSHAT, CDR2 FNYEAQ (reference sequence). The CDR3 DNA is TGTGCTAGCAGCCGGGCCGGGGGAAAAACCCCCTCTGGGGCCAACGTCCTGACTTTC. This codes for CASSRAGGKTPSGANVLTF.

V is TRBV19 and J is TRBJ1-2, with D uncertain. Trimming pared 5 bases from V and 2 bases from J, leaving 12 bases between. Germline V lookup: CDR1 LNHDA, CDR2 SQIVND (reference sequence). The CDR3 contains 14 residues. CDR3 residues: CASSPSAANYGYTF. The CDR3 nucleotides read TGTGCCAGTAGTCCCAGCGCAGCAAACTATGGCTACACCTTC. The variable domain in full, completed from reference TRBV19 and TRBJ1-2, reads DGGITQSPKYLFRKEGQNVTLSCEQNLNHDAMYWYRQDPGQGLRLIYYSQIVNDFQKGDIAEGYSVSREKKESFPLTVTSAQKNPTAFYLCASSPSAANYGYTFGSGTRLTVV.

The chain carries TRBV11-2 and TRBJ2-7; TRBD2 aligns across 7 bases. The CDR3 has 17 residues. With 1 base clipped from V and 0 bases from J, the junction kept 9 bases outside the gene matches. Germline CDR1 SGHAT, CDR2 FQNNGV. CDR3 DNA sequence: TGTGCCAGCAGCTTAGTTGTATCTAGCGGTAGCTCCTACGAGCAGTACTTC. Translated, it gives CASSLVVSSGSSYEQYF.

The chain uses TRBV7-2 and TRBJ1-1; weak D call: TRBD1 (5 bases). The CDR3 runs to 16 residues. Germline V gene sequence: CDR1 SGHTA, CDR2 FQGNSA. Trimming took off 3 bases at V and 1 base at J, with 15 bases between the two ends. The CDR3 nucleotides are TGTGCCAGCAGCTTCCCTGGGGGGGGGAGGAACACTGAAGCTTTCTTT. It translates to CASSFPGGGRNTEAFF.

The chain combines TRBV5-1 with TRBJ1-3; 7 nucleotides match TRBD1. J gave up 3 bases and V 4 bases, and 4 bases lay outside the gene matches. The CDR3 is 14 residues long. CDR1 is SGHRS and CDR2 is YFSETQ in the germline V gene. The CDR3, as DNA: TGCGCCAGCAGCCTAGGGGGCTTTGGAAACACCATATATTTT. Translation: CASSLGGFGNTIYF. The entire variable domain, with the rest obtained from reference TRBV5-1 and TRBJ1-3, is as follows: KAGVTQTPRYLIKTRGQQVTLSCSPISGHRSVSWYQQTPGQGLQFLFEYFSETQRNKGNFPGRFSGRQFSNSRSEMNVSTLELGDSALYLCASSLGGFGNTIYFGEGSWLTVV.

The chain employs TRBV3-1 (or the pseudogene TRBV3-2) and TRBJ2-5; TRBD2 matches 11 bases. Germline assignment: CDR1 LGHDT and CDR2 YNNKEL (reference sequence). Losses at the gene ends were 4 bases for V and 1 base for J; bases not matched to a gene: 5. The CDR3 sequence is 16 residues long. CDR3 sequence: CASSLRSGRAQETQYF. As DNA, the CDR3 is TGTGCCAGCAGCCTTCGTAGCGGGAGGGCCCAAGAGACCCAGTACTTC.

This sequence joins TRBV19 and TRBJ1-1, with 7 bases aligning to TRBD1. Looked up from germline, CDR1 is LNHDA and CDR2 is SQIVND (reference sequence). The length of the CDR3 is 15 residues. The V gene end was trimmed by 6 bases and the J gene end by 3 bases; junction bases not matched to a gene: 10. The CDR3 DNA reads as TGTGCCAGTAGAAACTACAGGGGTTCGGACACTGAAGCTTTCTTT. This gives the protein CASRNYRGSDTEAFF.